The sequence of this T cell receptor beta chain was determined in a study of T cell responses to AZD1222 COVID-19 vaccine. General study points: Epitopes outside B.1.351 and B.1.1.7 mutated regions reportedly drew nearly half of spike TCRs. Only 5 to 7 AZD1222 recipients tested seropositive at baseline. Repertoires were obtained only post-peak T cell response. Compared with day 0, the breadth and depth of the Spike-specific TCR repertoire rose significantly after two doses of AZD1222.

A word on this clone: Its antigen is as yet unknown.

TCRdb's copy holds only in-frame clones and misses some; the assay was immunoSEQ multiplex PCR. The sample lists about 100,000 clones; around 87% were seen once. Deletions cut 4 bases from V and 0 bases from J, with 16 bases between. The CDR3 is made up of 16 amino acids. Germline V gives CDR1 MNHEY, CDR2 SMNVEV (reference sequence). Source: peripheral blood, taken 28 days after the second AZD1222 dose. The V and J genes are TRBV27 and TRBJ2-7; a possible D gene is TRBD2 (6 bases). This clonotype was sampled from an adult who received the AZD1222 COVID-19 vaccine. Here the CDR3 DNA reads TGTGCCAGCAGTTCCTTAGCGGCAGACACCTCCTACGAGCAGTACTTC. Its translation is CASSSLAADTSYEQYF.